These T cell receptor beta chains were read from a single sample in a study of shared clonotypes between healthy human individuals. Assay used: immunoSEQ multiplex PCR; TCRdb lists only in-frame clones, some missing. The sample records 950,000 to 1,200,000 clones, 70% to 85% being singletons. The source material was memory CD4+ T cells from PBMCs. The receptor source for this set is a man younger than 30 in good health. Some clones in this sample may be carry-over from other donors' samples. The CDR3 runs from the conserved cysteine through the conserved F or W.

13	TRBV5-1	CASSLGRDQPQHF
17	TRBV19	CASSMTGTVATYYGYTF
13	TRBV28	CASQDRADYGYTF
14	TRBV9	CASSVGLAKETQYF
14	TRBV30	CAWGKARVLNGYTF
15	TRBV10-3	CAISAQGQPWETQYF
14	TRBV7-9	CASSLPGQGGGYTF
15	TRBV27	CASKFAGGEDYGYTF
13	TRBV18	CASSPLGLNEQFF
14	TRBV6-5	CASSLGAGASEQYF
12	TRBV29-1	CSVSSGSYEQYF
13	TRBV30	CAWNAGTSGSCYF
17	TRBV19	CASSPSRTSGSYNEQFF
11	TRBV29-1	CSVENYNEQFF
13	TRBV15	CATTYGKRETQFF
13	TRBV28	CASSRWDNYEQYF
16	TRBV11-2	CASSLGLTSGTDTQYF
15	TRBV11-3	CASSSDLGSYNEQFF
12	TRBV11-2	CASSLVSDIEYF
16	TRBV30	CAWSKLKGPGNQPQHF
15	TRBV7-2	CASSHGTSYQETQYF
16	TRBV7-8	CASSLSRQGSNYGYTF
15	TRBV18	CASSNAAGADQPQHF
16	TRBV28	CASSSLGASSTDTQYF
13	TRBV7-2	CASSPRGAEPQHF
16	TRBV5-6	CASSLPGSAGYNEQFF
15	TRBV7-3	CASSAGGLVSDTQYF
14	TRBV25-1	CASSAVRGPYEQYF
13	TRBV6-6	CASSKAGIGEQYF
14	TRBV6-5	CASSYRQVGYGYTF
14	TRBV5-1	CATTTTGTEETQYF
14	TRBV5-4	CASRPQGSYTEAFF
18	TRBV19	CASSIRRGGDNSNEKLFF
15	TRBV7-9	CASSLGAGVNYGYTF
18	TRBV11-2	CASSWGLWGQTRNTEAFF
15	TRBV7-6	CASSSAAGGYNEQFF
12	TRBV7-6	CASSLGRGEQYF
17	TRBV5-8	CASSFLAPGRGTDTQYF
14	TRBV7-2	CASSPRDLNYGYTF
16	TRBV2	CASRELAGASTGELFF
11	TRBV30	CAWSDRVGYTF
15	TRBV19	CASSSSQGLRNEQYF
13	TRBV30	CAWSLGSSYEQYF
13	TRBV4-1	CASSQVWVGEQYF
14	TRBV7-8	CASSLFTENSEAFF
15	TRBV9	CASSVGWDALGKLFF
14	TRBV7-6	CASSQTDRGYEQYF
14	TRBV9	CATSAGGSRDTQYF
19	TRBV28	CASSLSLPQGQGRNQPQHF
14	TRBV7-9	CASSLVQGTNTIYF
12	TRBV28	CASRGSYNEQFF
15	TRBV5-4	CASSLAREGTNEQFF
15	TRBV15	CATSRGGTDNEKLFF
13	TRBV5-1	CASSLAGAGGGYF
16	TRBV10-1	CASSDKRPAMNTEAFF
15	TRBV5-4	CASSSGTAVYNEQFF
15	TRBV18	CASSLPPGPNSPLHF